The 6 T cell receptor beta chains below come from one sample, sequenced in a study of T cell changes during pregnancy in multiple sclerosis. The protocol was immunoSEQ multiplex PCR, while the TCRdb copy is restricted to in-frame clones and leaves out a portion. Of roughly 110,000 clones listed, around 93% are singletons. Specimen: peripheral blood, collected in the third trimester of pregnancy. The origin of the receptors is a female donor in good health, enrolled as a control in a pregnancy study.

The chain links TRBV4-3 to TRBJ2-1, with 10 bases lining up with TRBD2. CDR1 LGHNA and CDR2 YSLEER come from the germline V gene. This CDR3 region has 19 residues. V dropped 0 bases and J dropped 0; count of bases not matched to a gene: 8. CDR3 protein: CASSQDLVSGGPSYNEQFF. The CDR3 nucleotides are TGCGCCAGCAGCCAAGATCTGGTTAGCGGGGGGCCCTCCTACAATGAGCAGTTCTTC.

This clone was detected only a few times. V is TRBV11-2 and J is TRBJ1-3; D not certain. Looked up from germline, CDR1 is SGHAT and CDR2 is FQNNGV. CDR3 length: 15 residues. V was pared by 7 bases and J by 2 bases, with 15 bases between. The CDR3 protein is CASTSVVRAGNTIYF. DNA of the CDR3: TGTGCCAGCACCTCCGTTGTGAGGGCTGGAAACACCATATATTTT.

V is TRBV6-5 and J is TRBJ1-6; TRBD1 might be the D (5 bases). The CDR3 loop spans 15 amino acids. CDR1 is MNHEY, CDR2 SVGAGI, per germline. V gave up 2 bases and J gave up 6 bases, with 11 bases separating them. The CDR3 is CASSYGGTGNSPLHF. The CDR3 DNA is TGTGCCAGCAGTTACGGTGGGACTGGTAATTCACCCCTCCACTTT.

This sequence joins TRBV19 and TRBJ1-4; D perhaps matches TRBD1 (6 bases). The CDR3 runs 15 residues. Per germline, CDR1 LNHDA and CDR2 SQIVND (reference sequence). V lost 2 bases to trimming and J lost 5 bases, with 12 bases between them. This CDR3 is CASSIFDRRNEKLFF. The CDR3 DNA follows: TGTGCCAGTAGTATATTTGACAGGAGGAATGAAAAACTGTTTTTT.

The gene calls are TRBV6-5 and TRBJ1-2; 9 bases map to TRBD1. J gave up 5 bases and V 6 bases, and 7 bases lay outside the gene matches. Germline CDR1 MNHEY, CDR2 SVGAGI. This CDR3 has 14 residues. CDR3 in DNA: TGTGCCAGCAGGTGGGACAGGGAAACGTATGGCTACACCTTC. It encodes CASRWDRETYGYTF.

The chain couples TRBV4-1 to TRBJ2-5; 9 bases match TRBD2. The CDR3 loop spans 18 amino acids. Losses at the gene ends were 0 bases for V and 1 base for J; bases not matched to a gene: 9. Per germline, CDR1 MGHRA and CDR2 YSYEKL. The CDR3 here is CASSQDVLAGILQETQYF. The CDR3, as DNA: TGCGCCAGCAGCCAAGATGTCCTAGCGGGGATTCTCCAAGAGACCCAGTACTTC.